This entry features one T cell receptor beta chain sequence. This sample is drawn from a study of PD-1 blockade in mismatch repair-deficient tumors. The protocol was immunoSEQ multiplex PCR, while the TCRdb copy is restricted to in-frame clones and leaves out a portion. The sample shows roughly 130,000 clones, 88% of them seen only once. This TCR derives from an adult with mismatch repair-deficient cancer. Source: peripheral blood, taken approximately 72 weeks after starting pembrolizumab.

The DNA for the CDR3 is TGTGCCAGCAGCCATAAGTACAGGGGCATGAACACTGAAGCTTTCTTT. This codes for CASSHKYRGMNTEAFF. This chain links TRBV11-3 with TRBJ1-1, with 7 bases that match TRBD1. The CDR3 runs 16 residues. Germline trimming cut 5 bases from V and 0 bases from J; bases unmatched to any gene: 9. Germline V gene sequence: CDR1 SGHNT, CDR2 YENEEA.